A selection of T cell receptor beta chains follows, all from one sample in a study of T cell responses to AZD1222 COVID-19 vaccine. Method: immunoSEQ multiplex PCR; TCRdb's copy keeps in-frame clones and lacks some. The table lists 100,000 to 150,000 clones, about 90% of them singletons. Here the sequenced sample was peripheral blood, taken on day 0 of AZD1222 vaccination. These receptors were collected from an adult in good health. Each CDR3 is given with its conserved first and last residue. Fields, in order: D gene, J gene, clone size, V gene, CDR3 length, CDR3 DNA, CDR3 protein. D genes are given only for firm matches. Rows may omit the clone size; those that give it use once, few, many or a size class.

. | TRBJ2-5 | . | TRBV7-8 | 15 | TGTGCCAGCAGCTTATTGTGGGGGCCCCAAGAGACCCAGTACTTC | CASSLLWGPQETQYF
. | TRBJ1-4 | . | TRBV30 | 13 | TGTGCCTGGGCGCCAGGGGCTAATGAAAAACTGTTTTTT | CAWAPGANEKLFF
. | TRBJ1-4 | . | TRBV18 | 16 | TGTGCCAGCTCACCATTTAACGGCAGGGTGGATGAAAAACTGTTTTTT | CASSPFNGRVDEKLFF
. | TRBJ2-3 | few | TRBV11-2 | 13 | TGTGCCAGCAGCTCCCTCATCACGTACGCGCAGTATTTT | CASSSLITYAQYF
. | TRBJ2-5 | . | TRBV18 | 13 | TGTGCCAGCTCACCCGGCTCCCAAGAGACCCAGTACTTC | CASSPGSQETQYF
TRBD2 | TRBJ2-2 | once | TRBV9 | 16 | TGTGCCAGCAGCGTAGCTCTAGCGGGACACACCGGGGAGCTGTTTTTT | CASSVALAGHTGELFF
. | TRBJ2-4 | once | TRBV4-3 | 13 | TGCGCCAGCAGCCAAGCCCCCTCGGACATTCAGTACTTC | CASSQAPSDIQYF
. | TRBJ2-2 | . | TRBV28 | 13 | TGTGCCAGCAGATCCCCCGGGACCGGGGAGCTGTTTTTT | CASRSPGTGELFF
TRBD1 | TRBJ2-1 | . | TRBV5-1 | 16 | TGCGCCAGCAGGGGAGGACAGGGGATGCCCTACAATGAGCAGTTCTTC | CASRGGQGMPYNEQFF
TRBD1 | TRBJ1-2 | . | TRBV4-3 | 13 | TGCGCCAGCAGCCAAGGACAGGGCTATGGCTACACCTTC | CASSQGQGYGYTF
. | TRBJ2-5 | . | TRBV28 | 15 | TGTGCCAGCAGTTTCAGGGGCCGCCTCCAAGAGACCCAGTACTTC | CASSFRGRLQETQYF
. | TRBJ2-7 | . | TRBV11-1 | 14 | TGTGCCAGCAGCTTTTCCCCCGCCGGCTACGAGCAGTACTTC | CASSFSPAGYEQYF
. | TRBJ2-7 | . | TRBV21-1 | 16 | TGTGCCAGCAGCAAAATTACGGACAGCCAAGCCTACGAGCAGTACTTC | CASSKITDSQAYEQYF
TRBD2 | TRBJ2-3 | once | TRBV7-6 | 17 | TGTGCCAGCACCCCACCCCCCCTAGCGGGAGGCACAGATACGCAGTATTTT | CASTPPPLAGGTDTQYF
. | TRBJ1-1 | . | TRBV5-4 | 14 | TGTGCCAGCAGCTTGGCTCCGGGAGAGAATGAAGCTTTCTTT | CASSLAPGENEAFF
TRBD2 | TRBJ2-1 | . | TRBV3-1/TRBV3-2 | 15 | TGTGCCAGCAGCCAAGTGGCTAGCGGGAGCAATGAGCAGTTCTTC | CASSQVASGSNEQFF
. | TRBJ1-6 | . | TRBV12-3/TRBV12-4 | 13 | TGTGCCAGCAGGGACAGCTTTAATTCACCCCTCCACTTT | CASRDSFNSPLHF
TRBD1 | TRBJ2-2 | . | TRBV7-3 | 16 | TGTGCCAGCAGCCCAGGGGGACAGGGGGCGGTCGGGGAGCTGTTTTTT | CASSPGGQGAVGELFF
TRBD2 | TRBJ2-1 | . | TRBV11-2 | 18 | TGTGCCAGCAGCCTGCGGGGACTAGCGGGAGTCGGGAAAAATGAGCAGTTCTTC | CASSLRGLAGVGKNEQFF
. | TRBJ1-2 | . | TRBV4-3 | 14 | TGCGCCAGCAGCCAAGATTCGGGGAACTATGGCTACACCTTC | CASSQDSGNYGYTF
TRBD2 | TRBJ2-3 | . | TRBV6-6 | 16 | TGTGCCAGCAGTTATGGTCCGGGGAGGGACACAGATACGCAGTATTTT | CASSYGPGRDTDTQYF
. | TRBJ1-2 | . | TRBV7-9 | 13 | TGTGCCAGCAGCTCCCCAGGGGTATGGGGCTACACCTTC | CASSSPGVWGYTF
. | TRBJ2-1 | . | TRBV18 | 17 | TGTGCCAGCTCACCACTTCCAGACAGAAGCTCCTACAATGAGCAGTTCTTC | CASSPLPDRSSYNEQFF
TRBD2 | TRBJ2-5 | . | TRBV9 | 18 | TGTGCCAGCAGCGTAGCTTTTGGGGGTAGCGGGGAACAAGAGACCCAGTACTTC | CASSVAFGGSGEQETQYF
TRBD1 | TRBJ2-3 | . | TRBV3-1/TRBV3-2 | 18 | TGTGCCAGCAGCCAAGACCCGAGGGGGCTAGGGAGCACAGATACGCAGTATTTT | CASSQDPRGLGSTDTQYF
TRBD1 | TRBJ2-3 | few | TRBV12-5 | 15 | TGTGCTAGTGGTTCCGGGACAGCGAGCACAGATACGCAGTATTTT | CASGSGTASTDTQYF
. | TRBJ2-1 | . | TRBV11-2 | 13 | TGTGCCAGCAGCTTACGGGCGGACAATGAGCAGTTCTTC | CASSLRADNEQFF
. | TRBJ1-5 | . | TRBV6-1 | 15 | TGTGCCAGCAAGGACACGGGGATAAGCAATCAGCCCCAGCATTTT | CASKDTGISNQPQHF
TRBD1 | TRBJ2-7 | . | TRBV20-1 | 14 | TGCAGTGCTAGTGCGACAGGGGATCCCTACGAGCAGTACTTC | CSASATGDPYEQYF
. | TRBJ1-5 | . | TRBV19 | 13 | TGTGCCAGATTTGGGTTTAGCAATCAGCCCCAGCATTTT | CARFGFSNQPQHF
. | TRBJ1-4 | . | TRBV29-1 | 13 | TGCAGCGTCCGGGCCGGGATGAATGAAAAACTGTTTTTT | CSVRAGMNEKLFF
TRBD2 | TRBJ2-3 | . | TRBV7-2 | 17 | TGTGCCAGCAGCCCCTGGACTAGCGGGATAAGCACAGATACGCAGTATTTT | CASSPWTSGISTDTQYF